This TCR beta chain comes out of a study of blood T cells in healthy people across ages. CDR3 length: 14 residues. Trimming took 8 bases from V and 8 from J, leaving 19 bases between them. Per the germline V gene, CDR1 is LGHDT and CDR2 is YNNKEL (reference sequence). Through a sample-barcoded 5' primer and a J-beta primer mix, a second PCR was run for roughly 7 to 11 cycles. TCRdb re-analysed the 5' RACE reads in MiXCR, keeping a single row per CDR3 protein. This sample has about 680,000 distinct CDR3 sequences, with 49% found just once. The V call is TRBV3-1, the J call TRBJ2-1; possible D gene TRBD1, 5 bases. This TCR was sampled from a woman aged 60 to 75 in good health. Input material: blood. The CDR3 spells CASGRVYLGDEQFF. The CDR3 nucleotides are TGTGCCAGCGGTAGGGTTTACCTAGGGGATGAGCAGTTCTTC.